A selection of T cell receptor beta chains follows, all from one sample in a study of regulatory T cells in long-lasting Graves disease. TCRdb reanalysed the multiplex PCR reads using MiXCR and keeps one entry per CDR3 protein. The sample has 560,000 or so distinct CDR3 sequences, 15% to 20% seen once. The same specimen was also included in a second study, on T cells in Graves' hyperthyroidism and ophthalmopathy.

Sequences were derived from peripheral blood mononuclear cells (PBMCs), sampled at new diagnosis, from a patient treated with antithyroid drugs. These receptors came from a man aged 18 to 29 with Graves disease. The CDR3 runs from the conserved cysteine through the conserved F or W. Fields, in order: V gene, J gene, clone size, D gene, CDR3 protein, CDR3 DNA. D genes are given only for firm matches. Clone size is stated in some rows and not others, as once, few, many or a class when expanded.

v_gene: TRBV7-2
j_gene: TRBJ2-3
abundance: many
d_gene: .
CDR3aa: CASSLRGGVSSTDTQYF
CDR3nt: TGTGCCAGCAGCTTACGCGGGGGCGTAAGTAGCACAGATACGCAGTATTTT

v_gene: TRBV6-2/TRBV6-3
j_gene: TRBJ2-7
abundance: .
d_gene: .
CDR3aa: CASSGDRRAGPYEQYF
CDR3nt: TGTGCCAGCAGTGGCGATCGGCGTGCAGGGCCTTACGAGCAGTACTTC

v_gene: TRBV20-1
j_gene: TRBJ1-2
abundance: few
d_gene: TRBD1
CDR3aa: CSAMDRANGYTF
CDR3nt: TGCAGTGCTATGGACAGGGCAAACGGCTACACCTTC

v_gene: TRBV30
j_gene: TRBJ1-2
abundance: .
d_gene: TRBD1
CDR3aa: CAWSPQGDGYTF
CDR3nt: TGTGCCTGGAGTCCACAGGGGGATGGCTACACCTTC

v_gene: TRBV5-1
j_gene: TRBJ1-1
abundance: many
d_gene: .
CDR3aa: CASSLSPGTTEAFF
CDR3nt: TGCGCCAGCAGCTTGAGTCCAGGGACCACTGAAGCTTTCTTT

v_gene: TRBV5-6
j_gene: TRBJ2-2
abundance: .
d_gene: TRBD2
CDR3aa: CASSFSGRAGGELFF
CDR3nt: TGTGCCAGCAGCTTCAGCGGGAGGGCCGGCGGGGAGCTGTTTTTT

v_gene: TRBV12-3/TRBV12-4
j_gene: TRBJ2-2
abundance: .
d_gene: TRBD2
CDR3aa: CASRTPSGTRYPGELFF
CDR3nt: TGTGCCAGCAGGACCCCAAGCGGGACTAGATACCCCGGGGAGCTGTTTTTT

v_gene: TRBV12-3/TRBV12-4
j_gene: TRBJ1-5
abundance: many
d_gene: .
CDR3aa: CASSLGHTNQPQHF
CDR3nt: TGTGCCAGCAGTTTAGGGCATACCAATCAGCCCCAGCATTTT

v_gene: TRBV7-3
j_gene: TRBJ2-6
abundance: .
d_gene: .
CDR3aa: CASSLRGGAGANVLTF
CDR3nt: TGTGCCAGCAGCCTCAGAGGGGGGGCTGGGGCCAACGTCCTGACTTTC

v_gene: TRBV27
j_gene: TRBJ2-7
abundance: many
d_gene: .
CDR3aa: CASSLSPTAFHEQYF
CDR3nt: TGTGCCAGCAGTCTCTCCCCGACAGCGTTCCACGAGCAGTACTTC

v_gene: TRBV13
j_gene: TRBJ2-7
abundance: many
d_gene: .
CDR3aa: CASSSPGVDPPGEQYF
CDR3nt: TGTGCCAGCAGCTCGCCTGGGGTAGACCCACCGGGCGAGCAGTACTTC

v_gene: TRBV27
j_gene: TRBJ2-1
abundance: many
d_gene: .
CDR3aa: CASSFWRGEGLGLHEQFF
CDR3nt: TGTGCCAGCAGTTTCTGGAGGGGGGAAGGGCTTGGACTACATGAGCAGTTCTTC

v_gene: TRBV6-1
j_gene: TRBJ2-7
abundance: few
d_gene: TRBD1
CDR3aa: CASRKTGADEQYF
CDR3nt: TGTGCCAGCAGAAAAACAGGGGCGGATGAGCAGTACTTC

v_gene: TRBV2
j_gene: TRBJ2-7
abundance: many
d_gene: .
CDR3aa: CASSARGRPSYEQYF
CDR3nt: TGTGCCAGCAGTGCGAGAGGGCGCCCCTCCTACGAGCAGTACTTC

v_gene: TRBV7-9
j_gene: TRBJ2-3
abundance: .
d_gene: TRBD1
CDR3aa: CATQTTGAADTQYF
CDR3nt: TGTGCCACCCAAACGACAGGGGCAGCAGATACGCAGTATTTT

v_gene: TRBV18
j_gene: TRBJ2-3
abundance: .
d_gene: TRBD2
CDR3aa: CASSPPYMTSGKGGTDTQYF
CDR3nt: TGTGCCAGCTCACCGCCATACATGACTAGCGGGAAGGGGGGCACAGATACGCAGTATTTT